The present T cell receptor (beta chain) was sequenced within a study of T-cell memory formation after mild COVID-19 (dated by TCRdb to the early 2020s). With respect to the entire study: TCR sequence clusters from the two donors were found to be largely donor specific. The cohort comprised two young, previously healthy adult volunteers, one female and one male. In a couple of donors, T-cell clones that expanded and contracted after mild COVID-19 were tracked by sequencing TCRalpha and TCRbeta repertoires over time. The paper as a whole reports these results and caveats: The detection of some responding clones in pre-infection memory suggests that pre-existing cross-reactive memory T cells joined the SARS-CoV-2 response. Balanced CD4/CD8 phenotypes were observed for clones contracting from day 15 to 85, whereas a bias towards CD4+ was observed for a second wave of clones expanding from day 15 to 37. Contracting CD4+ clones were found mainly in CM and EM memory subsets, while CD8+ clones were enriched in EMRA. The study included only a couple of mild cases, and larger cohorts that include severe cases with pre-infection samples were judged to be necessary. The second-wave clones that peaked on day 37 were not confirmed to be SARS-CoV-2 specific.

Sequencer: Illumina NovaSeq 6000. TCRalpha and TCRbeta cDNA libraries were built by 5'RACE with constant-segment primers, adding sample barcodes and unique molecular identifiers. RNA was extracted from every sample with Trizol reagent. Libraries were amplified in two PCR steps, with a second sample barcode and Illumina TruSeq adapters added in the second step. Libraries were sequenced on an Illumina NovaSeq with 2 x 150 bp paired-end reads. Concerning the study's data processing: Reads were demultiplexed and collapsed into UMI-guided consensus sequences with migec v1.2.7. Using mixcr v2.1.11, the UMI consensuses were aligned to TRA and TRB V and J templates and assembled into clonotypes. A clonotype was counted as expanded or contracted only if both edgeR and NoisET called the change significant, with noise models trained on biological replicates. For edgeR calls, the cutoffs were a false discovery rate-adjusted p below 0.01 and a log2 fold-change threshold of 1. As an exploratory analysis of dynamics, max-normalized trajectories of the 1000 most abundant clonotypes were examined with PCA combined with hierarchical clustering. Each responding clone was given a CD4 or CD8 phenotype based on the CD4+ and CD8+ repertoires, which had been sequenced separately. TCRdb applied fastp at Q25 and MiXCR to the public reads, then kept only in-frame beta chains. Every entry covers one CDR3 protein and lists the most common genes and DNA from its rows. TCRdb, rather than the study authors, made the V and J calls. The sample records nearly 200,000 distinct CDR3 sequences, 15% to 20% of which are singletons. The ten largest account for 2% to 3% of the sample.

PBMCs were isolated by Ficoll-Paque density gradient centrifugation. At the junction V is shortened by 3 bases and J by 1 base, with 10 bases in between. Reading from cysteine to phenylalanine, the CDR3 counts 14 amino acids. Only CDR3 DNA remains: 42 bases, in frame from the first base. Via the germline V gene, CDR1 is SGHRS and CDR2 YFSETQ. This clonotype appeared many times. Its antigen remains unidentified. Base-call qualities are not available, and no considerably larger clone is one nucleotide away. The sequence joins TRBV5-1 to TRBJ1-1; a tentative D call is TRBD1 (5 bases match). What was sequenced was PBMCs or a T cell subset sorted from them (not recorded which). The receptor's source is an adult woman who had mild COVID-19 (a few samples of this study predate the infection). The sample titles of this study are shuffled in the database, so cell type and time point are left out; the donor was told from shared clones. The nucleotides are TGCGCCAGCAGCTACGACGGGGGGAACACTGAAGCTTTCTTT. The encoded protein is CASSYDGGNTEAFF.